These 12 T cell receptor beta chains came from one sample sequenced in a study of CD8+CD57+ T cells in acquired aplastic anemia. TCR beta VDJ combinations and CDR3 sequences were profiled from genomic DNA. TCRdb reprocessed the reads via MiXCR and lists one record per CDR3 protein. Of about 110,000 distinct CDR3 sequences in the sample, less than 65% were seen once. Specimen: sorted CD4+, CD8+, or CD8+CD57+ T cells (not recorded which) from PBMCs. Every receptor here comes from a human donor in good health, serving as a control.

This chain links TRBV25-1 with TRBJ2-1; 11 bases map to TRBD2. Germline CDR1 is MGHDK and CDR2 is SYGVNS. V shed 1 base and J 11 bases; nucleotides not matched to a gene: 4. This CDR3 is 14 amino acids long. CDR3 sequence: CASSEFGTSGKQFF. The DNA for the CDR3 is TGTGCCAGCAGTGAATTTGGGACTAGCGGAAAGCAGTTCTTC.

The CDR3 region has the DNA TGTGCCAGCAGTTTTAATCTACGGGATTCACCCCTCCACTTT. Encoded protein: CASSFNLRDSPLHF. The chain joins TRBV12-3 or TRBV12-4 to TRBJ1-6; unclear D gene. V gave up 3 bases and J gave up 8 bases, with 11 bases separating them. The CDR3 sequence is 14 residues long.

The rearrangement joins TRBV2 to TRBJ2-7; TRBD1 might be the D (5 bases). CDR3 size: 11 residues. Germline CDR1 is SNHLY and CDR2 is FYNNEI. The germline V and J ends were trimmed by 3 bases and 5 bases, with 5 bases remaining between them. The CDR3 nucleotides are TGTGCCAGCAGTGACAGGGACGAGCAGTACTTC. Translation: CASSDRDEQYF.

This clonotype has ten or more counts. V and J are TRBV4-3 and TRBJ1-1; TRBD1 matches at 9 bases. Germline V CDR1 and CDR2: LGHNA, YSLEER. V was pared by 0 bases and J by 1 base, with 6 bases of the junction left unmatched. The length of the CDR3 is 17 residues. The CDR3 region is CASSQDAGQGSNTEAFF. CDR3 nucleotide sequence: TGCGCCAGCAGCCAAGATGCGGGACAGGGATCGAACACTGAAGCTTTCTTT.

CDR3 bases: TGCGCCAGCAGTGAAATCGACTCACCCCTCCACTTT. Its translation: CASSEIDSPLHF. The chain has TRBV10-2 and TRBJ1-6; unclear D gene. Trimming took off 3 bases at V and 10 bases at J, with 7 bases between the two ends. Per the germline V gene, CDR1 is WSHSY and CDR2 is SAAADI. The CDR3 length is 12 residues.

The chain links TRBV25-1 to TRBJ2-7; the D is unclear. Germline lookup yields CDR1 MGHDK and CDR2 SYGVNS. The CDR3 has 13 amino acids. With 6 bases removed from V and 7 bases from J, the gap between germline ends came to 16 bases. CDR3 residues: CASSLVPKGEQYF. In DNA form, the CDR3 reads TGTGCCAGCAGCTTAGTCCCGAAGGGTGAGCAGTACTTC.

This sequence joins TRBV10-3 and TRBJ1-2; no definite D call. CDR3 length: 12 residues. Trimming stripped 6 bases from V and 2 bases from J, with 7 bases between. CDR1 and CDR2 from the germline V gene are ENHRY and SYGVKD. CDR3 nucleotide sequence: TGTGCCATCAGAAAGGACAACTATGGCTACACCTTC. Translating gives CAIRKDNYGYTF.

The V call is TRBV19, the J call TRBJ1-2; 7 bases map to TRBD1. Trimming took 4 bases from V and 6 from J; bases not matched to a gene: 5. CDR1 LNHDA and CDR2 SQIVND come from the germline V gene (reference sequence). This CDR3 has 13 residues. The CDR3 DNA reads TGTGCCAGTAGTAACAGGGGAGTCGATGGCTACACCTTC. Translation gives CASSNRGVDGYTF.

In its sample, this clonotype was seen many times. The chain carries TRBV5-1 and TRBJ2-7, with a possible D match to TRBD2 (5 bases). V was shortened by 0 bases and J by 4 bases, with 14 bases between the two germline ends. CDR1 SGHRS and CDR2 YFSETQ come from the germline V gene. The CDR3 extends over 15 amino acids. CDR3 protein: CASSLGNGEGYEQYF. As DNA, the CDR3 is TGCGCCAGCAGCTTGGGCAACGGCGAGGGTTACGAGCAGTACTTC.

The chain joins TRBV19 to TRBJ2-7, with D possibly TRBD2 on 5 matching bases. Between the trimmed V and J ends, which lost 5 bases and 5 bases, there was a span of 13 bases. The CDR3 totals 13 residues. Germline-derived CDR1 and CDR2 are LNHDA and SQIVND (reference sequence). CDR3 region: CASSVRVADEQYF. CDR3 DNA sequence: TGTGCCAGTAGTGTGAGGGTGGCCGACGAGCAGTACTTC.

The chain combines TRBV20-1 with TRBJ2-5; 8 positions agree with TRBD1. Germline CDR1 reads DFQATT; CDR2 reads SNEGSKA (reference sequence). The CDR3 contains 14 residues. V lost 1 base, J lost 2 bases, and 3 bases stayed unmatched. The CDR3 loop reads CSARGRGQQETQYF. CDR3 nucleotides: TGCAGTGCTAGAGGCAGGGGGCAGCAAGAGACCCAGTACTTC.

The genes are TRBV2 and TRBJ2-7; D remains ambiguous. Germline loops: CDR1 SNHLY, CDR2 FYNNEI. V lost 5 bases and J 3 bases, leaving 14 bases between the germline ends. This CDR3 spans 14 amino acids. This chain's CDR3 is CASSWRLNSYEQYF. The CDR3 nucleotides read TGTGCCAGCAGTTGGCGCCTAAACAGCTACGAGCAGTACTTC.